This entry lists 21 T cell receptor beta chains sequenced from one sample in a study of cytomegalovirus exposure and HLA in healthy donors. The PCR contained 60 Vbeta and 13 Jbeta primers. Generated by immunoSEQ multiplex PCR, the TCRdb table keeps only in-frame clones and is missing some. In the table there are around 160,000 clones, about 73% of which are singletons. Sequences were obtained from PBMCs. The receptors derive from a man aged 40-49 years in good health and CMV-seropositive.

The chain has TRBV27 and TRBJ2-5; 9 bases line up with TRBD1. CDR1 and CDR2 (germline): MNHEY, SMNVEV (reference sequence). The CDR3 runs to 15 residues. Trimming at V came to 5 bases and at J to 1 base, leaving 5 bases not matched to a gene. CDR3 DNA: TGTGCCAGCAGTGGGGGACAGGGATTCCAAGAGACCCAGTACTTC. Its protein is CASSGGQGFQETQYF.

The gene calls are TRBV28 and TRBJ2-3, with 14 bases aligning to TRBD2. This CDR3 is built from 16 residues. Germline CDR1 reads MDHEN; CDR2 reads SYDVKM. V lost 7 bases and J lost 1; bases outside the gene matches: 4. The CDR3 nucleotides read TGTGCCAGCATCCCGGGACTAGCGGGGGGCACAGATACGCAGTATTTT. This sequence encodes CASIPGLAGGTDTQYF.

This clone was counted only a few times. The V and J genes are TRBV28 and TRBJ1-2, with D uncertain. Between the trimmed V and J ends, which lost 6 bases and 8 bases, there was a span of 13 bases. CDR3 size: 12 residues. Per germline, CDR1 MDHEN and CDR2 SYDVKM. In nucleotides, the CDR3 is TGTGCCAGCAGCCTCGCATGGAGAGGCTACACCTTC. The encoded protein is CASSLAWRGYTF.

CDR3 sequence: CASSLEDRGTEAFF. The CDR3 DNA follows: TGCGCCAGCAGCTTGGAGGACAGGGGGACTGAAGCTTTCTTT. V is TRBV5-1 and J is TRBJ1-1, with 10 nucleotides matching TRBD1. Per germline, CDR1 SGHRS and CDR2 YFSETQ. The CDR3 sequence is 14 residues long. The V segment lost 0 bases and the J segment 5 bases; nucleotides outside the gene matches: 1.

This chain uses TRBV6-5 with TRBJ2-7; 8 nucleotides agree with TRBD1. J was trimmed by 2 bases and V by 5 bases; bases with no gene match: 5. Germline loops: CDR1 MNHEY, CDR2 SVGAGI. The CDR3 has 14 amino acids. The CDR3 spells CASSEGQGAYEQYF. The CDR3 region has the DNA TGTGCCAGCAGTGAAGGACAGGGCGCCTACGAGCAGTACTTC.

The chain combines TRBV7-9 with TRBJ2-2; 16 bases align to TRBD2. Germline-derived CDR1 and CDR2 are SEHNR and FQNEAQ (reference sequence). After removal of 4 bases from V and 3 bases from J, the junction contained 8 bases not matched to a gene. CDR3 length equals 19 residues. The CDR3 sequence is CASSSQGLAGGPDTGELFF. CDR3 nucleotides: TGTGCCAGCAGCTCCCAGGGACTAGCGGGAGGGCCGGACACCGGGGAGCTGTTTTTT.

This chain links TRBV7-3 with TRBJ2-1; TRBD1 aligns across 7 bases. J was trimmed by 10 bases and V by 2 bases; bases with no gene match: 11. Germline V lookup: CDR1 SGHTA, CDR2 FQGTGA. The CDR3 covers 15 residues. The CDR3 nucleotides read TGTGCCAGCAGCTTACCTTCCGGGGACAGAGCCGAGCAGTTCTTC. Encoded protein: CASSLPSGDRAEQFF.

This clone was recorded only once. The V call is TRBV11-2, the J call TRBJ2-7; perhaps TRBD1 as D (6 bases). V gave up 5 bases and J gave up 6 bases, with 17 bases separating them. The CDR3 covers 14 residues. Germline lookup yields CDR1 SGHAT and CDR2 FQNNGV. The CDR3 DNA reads TGTGCCAGCAGCCCAGGACAGAGATTCCTCGAGCAGTACTTC. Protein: CASSPGQRFLEQYF.

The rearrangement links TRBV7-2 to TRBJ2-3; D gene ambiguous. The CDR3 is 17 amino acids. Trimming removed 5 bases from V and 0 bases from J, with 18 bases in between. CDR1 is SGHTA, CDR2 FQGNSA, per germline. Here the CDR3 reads CASSALGPSSSTDTQYF. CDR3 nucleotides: TGTGCCAGCAGCGCCCTTGGGCCGAGTAGTAGCACAGATACGCAGTATTTT. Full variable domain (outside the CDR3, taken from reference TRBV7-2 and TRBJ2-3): GAGVSQSPSNKVTEKGKDVELRCDPISGHTALYWYRQSLGQGLEFLIYFQGNSAPDKSGLPSDRFSAERTGGSVSTLTIQRTQQEDSAVYLCASSALGPSSSTDTQYFGPGTRLTVL.

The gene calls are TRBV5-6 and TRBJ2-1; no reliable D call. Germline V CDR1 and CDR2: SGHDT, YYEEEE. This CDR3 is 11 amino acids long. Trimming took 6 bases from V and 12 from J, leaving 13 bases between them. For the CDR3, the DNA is TGTGCCAGCACCAACTCATATGGGCAGTTCTTC. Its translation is CASTNSYGQFF.

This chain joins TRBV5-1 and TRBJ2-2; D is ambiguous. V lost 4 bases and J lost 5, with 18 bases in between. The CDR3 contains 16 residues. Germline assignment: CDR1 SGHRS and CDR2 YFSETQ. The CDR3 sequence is CASSLLSEPGTGELFF. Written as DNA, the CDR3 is TGCGCCAGCAGCCTTTTAAGCGAACCGGGTACCGGGGAGCTGTTTTTT.

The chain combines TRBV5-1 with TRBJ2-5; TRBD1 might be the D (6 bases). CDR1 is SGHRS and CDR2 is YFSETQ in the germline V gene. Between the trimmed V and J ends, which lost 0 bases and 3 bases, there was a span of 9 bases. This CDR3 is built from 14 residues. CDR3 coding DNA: TGCGCCAGCAGCTTGGGACAGGCCGAAGAGACCCAGTACTTC. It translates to CASSLGQAEETQYF.

CDR3 DNA sequence: TGTGCCAGCAGTGATGGACAGAAAAATCAGCCCCAGCATTTT. Translation: CASSDGQKNQPQHF. This chain links TRBV7-9 with TRBJ1-5, with D possibly matching TRBD1 (6 bases). Germline CDR1 and CDR2: SEHNR and FQNEAQ (reference sequence). The CDR3 loop spans 14 amino acids. V shed 6 bases and J shed 4 bases, with 13 bases lying between them.

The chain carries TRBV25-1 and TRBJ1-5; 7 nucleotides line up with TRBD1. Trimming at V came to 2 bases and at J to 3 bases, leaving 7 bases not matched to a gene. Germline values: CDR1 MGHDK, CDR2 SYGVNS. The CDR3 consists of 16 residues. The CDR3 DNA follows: TGTGCCAGCAGTGAAAAGGGGACAGTCACCAATCAGCCCCAGCATTTT. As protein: CASSEKGTVTNQPQHF.

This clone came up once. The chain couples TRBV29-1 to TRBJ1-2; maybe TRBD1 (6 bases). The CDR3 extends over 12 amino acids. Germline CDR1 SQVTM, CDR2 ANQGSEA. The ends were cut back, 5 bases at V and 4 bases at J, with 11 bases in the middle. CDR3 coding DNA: TGCAGCGTTATCACAGGGCCCTATGGCTACACCTTC. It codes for CSVITGPYGYTF.

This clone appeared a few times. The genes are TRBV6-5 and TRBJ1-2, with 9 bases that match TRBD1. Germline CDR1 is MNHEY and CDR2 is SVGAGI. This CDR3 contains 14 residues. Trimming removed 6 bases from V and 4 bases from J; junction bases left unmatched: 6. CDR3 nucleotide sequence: TGTGCCAGCAGAGGACAGGGGACTTTCTATGGCTACACCTTC. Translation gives CASRGQGTFYGYTF.

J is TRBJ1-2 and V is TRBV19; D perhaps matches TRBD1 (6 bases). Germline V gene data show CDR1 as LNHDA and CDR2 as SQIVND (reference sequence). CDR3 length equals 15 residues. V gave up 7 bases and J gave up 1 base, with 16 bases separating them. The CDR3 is CASTLEQGNNYGYTF. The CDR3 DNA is TGTGCCAGTACCCTCGAGCAGGGGAATAACTATGGCTACACCTTC. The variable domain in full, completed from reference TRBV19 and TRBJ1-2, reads DGGITQSPKYLFRKEGQNVTLSCEQNLNHDAMYWYRQDPGQGLRLIYYSQIVNDFQKGDIAEGYSVSREKKESFPLTVTSAQKNPTAFYLCASTLEQGNNYGYTFGSGTRLTVV.

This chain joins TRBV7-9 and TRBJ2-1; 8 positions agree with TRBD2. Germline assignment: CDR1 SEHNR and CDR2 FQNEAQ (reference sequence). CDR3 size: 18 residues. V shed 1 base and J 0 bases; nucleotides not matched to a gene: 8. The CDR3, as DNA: TGTGCCAGCAGCTTAGAAGGACAACTAGCGGTCTCCTACAATGAGCAGTTCTTC. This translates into CASSLEGQLAVSYNEQFF. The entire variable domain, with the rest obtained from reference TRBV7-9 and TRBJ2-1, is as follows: DTGVSQNPRHKITKRGQNVTFRCDPISEHNRLYWYRQTLGQGPEFLTYFQNEAQLEKSRLLSDRFSAERPKGSFSTLEIQRTEQGDSAMYLCASSLEGQLAVSYNEQFFGPGTRLTVL.

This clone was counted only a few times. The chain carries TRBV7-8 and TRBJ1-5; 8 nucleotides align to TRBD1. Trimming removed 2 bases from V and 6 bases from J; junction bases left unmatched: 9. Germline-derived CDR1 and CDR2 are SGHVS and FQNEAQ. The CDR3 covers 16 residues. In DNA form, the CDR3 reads TGTGCCAGCAGCTTACCAGGGGGCATGAACCCTCAGCCCCAGCATTTT. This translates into CASSLPGGMNPQPQHF.

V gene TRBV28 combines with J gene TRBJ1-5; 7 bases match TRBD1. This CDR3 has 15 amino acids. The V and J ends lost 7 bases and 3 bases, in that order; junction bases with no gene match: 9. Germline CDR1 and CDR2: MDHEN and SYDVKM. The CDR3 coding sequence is TGTGCCAGCACCCCCACAGGGGCCTTCAATCAGCCCCAGCATTTT. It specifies CASTPTGAFNQPQHF.

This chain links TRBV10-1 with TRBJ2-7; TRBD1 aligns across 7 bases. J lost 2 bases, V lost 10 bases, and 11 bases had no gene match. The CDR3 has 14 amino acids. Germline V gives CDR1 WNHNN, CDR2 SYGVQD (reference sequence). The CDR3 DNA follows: TGCGCCACCCCTTCGCCGGGACAGACCTACGAGCAGTACTTC. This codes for CATPSPGQTYEQYF.